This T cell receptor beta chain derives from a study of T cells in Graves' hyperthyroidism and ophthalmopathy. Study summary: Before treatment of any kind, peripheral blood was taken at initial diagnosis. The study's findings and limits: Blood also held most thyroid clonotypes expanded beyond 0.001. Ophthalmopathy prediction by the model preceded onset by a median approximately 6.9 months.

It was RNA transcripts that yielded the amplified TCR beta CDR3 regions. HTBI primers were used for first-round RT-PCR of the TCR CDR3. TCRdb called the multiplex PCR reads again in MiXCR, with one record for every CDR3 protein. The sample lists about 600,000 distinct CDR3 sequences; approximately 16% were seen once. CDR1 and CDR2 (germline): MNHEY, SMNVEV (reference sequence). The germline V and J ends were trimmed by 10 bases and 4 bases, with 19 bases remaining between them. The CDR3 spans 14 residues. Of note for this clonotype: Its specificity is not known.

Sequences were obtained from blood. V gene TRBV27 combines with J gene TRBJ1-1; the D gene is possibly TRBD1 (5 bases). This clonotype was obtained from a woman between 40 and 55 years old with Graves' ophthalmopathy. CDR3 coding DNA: TGTGCCACTATAGGTGGGGCGGGGAGCACTGAAGCTTTCTTT. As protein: CATIGGAGSTEAFF.